The present T cell receptor (beta chain) was sequenced within a study of molecular identifiers for immune sequencing clone quantification. Study-level findings and limits: Clone sizes that are highly expanded could be underestimated when identical TCR molecules share a barcode.

Concerning this clonotype itself: The target antigen is unknown.

TCRdb re-derived calls from the PCR reads in MiXCR, one entry per CDR3 protein. This table has some 100,000 distinct CDR3 sequences, 35% to 40% appearing once. The CDR3 runs 14 residues. Trimming left V 6 bases short and J 2 bases short, with 12 bases between. Germline loops: CDR1 LGHNA, CDR2 YSLEER. Researchers sorted naive CD8 T cells as cells that were CD8+CD4-CCR7+CD45RA+. Sequencing was performed on naive CD8+ T cells from blood, with Jurkat cell RNA spiked in. Subset described: FACS-sorted CD8+CD4-CCR7+CD45RA+ naive T cells. The genes are TRBV4-3 and TRBJ2-3; D is uncertain. The sequence was obtained from a human donor in good health. Some libraries in this study had Jurkat cell RNA spiked in. The CDR3 DNA is TGCGCCAGCAGAGGGCAATTCCACACAGATACGCAGTATTTT. The encoded protein is CASRGQFHTDTQYF.